One and the same sample provided the 13 T cell receptor beta chains below, sequenced in a study of shared clonotypes between healthy human individuals. Clones were read by immunoSEQ multiplex PCR, and TCRdb kept only the in-frame ones, dropping some. This table has around 1,900,000 clones, approximately 92% appearing once. CD45RO-negative, CCR7-selected cells formed the naive CD8 fraction, which excluded terminally differentiated effector memory CD45RA+ cells. The sample comprised naive CD8+ T cells from PBMCs. Receptors originate from a man aged 18 to 29 in good health. Some clones in this sample may be carry-over from other donors' samples.

The V and J genes are TRBV9 and TRBJ2-1; 14 bases agree with TRBD2. The CDR3 sequence is 19 residues long. V lost 2 bases to trimming and J lost 8 bases; unmatched junction nucleotides: 15. Germline loops: CDR1 SGDLS, CDR2 YYNGEE. The CDR3 DNA follows: TGTGCCAGCAGCGTGGGCCCAGGGACTAGCGGGAGCGTAGGCCATGAGCAGTTCTTC. This sequence encodes CASSVGPGTSGSVGHEQFF.

The V call is TRBV2, the J call TRBJ2-7; 13 bases are shared with TRBD2. CDR3 length equals 20 residues. Germline CDR1 is SNHLY and CDR2 is FYNNEI. V gave up 4 bases and J gave up 3 bases; unmatched junction bases: 18. DNA for the CDR3: TGTGCCAGCAGTGGAGATCCCGGGACTAGCGGGATTCGGTCTCTCTACGAGCAGTACTTC. Protein product: CASSGDPGTSGIRSLYEQYF.

J is TRBJ2-5 and V is TRBV10-3; 7 nucleotides align to TRBD2. The J segment lost 5 bases and the V segment lost 3 bases, leaving 9 bases of the junction unmatched. CDR1 is ENHRY, CDR2 SYGVKD, per germline. CDR3 length equals 15 residues. The CDR3 is CAISDPTSRGETQYF. The DNA of the CDR3 is TGTGCCATCAGTGACCCGACTAGCCGCGGGGAGACCCAGTACTTC.

This chain uses TRBV5-6 with TRBJ2-2; D not resolved. Germline-derived CDR1 and CDR2 are SGHDT and YYEEEE. The CDR3 is 14 residues long. Deletions cut 1 base from V and 1 base from J, with 5 bases between. The CDR3 reads CASSLMVNTGELFF. The CDR3 nucleotides are TGTGCCAGCAGCTTGATGGTGAACACCGGGGAGCTGTTTTTT.

Remarks on this clone: Other DNA sequences in this sample translate to the same CDR3. The chain combines TRBV7-9 with TRBJ1-1, with D possibly matching TRBD1 (6 bases). Per germline, CDR1 SEHNR and CDR2 FQNEAQ (reference sequence). The CDR3 is 14 residues long. The V end lost 4 bases, the J end lost 1 base, and 10 bases lay between the germline ends. CDR3 bases: TGTGCCAGCAGCTCTCCGACAGGGAACACTGAAGCTTTCTTT. Its translation: CASSSPTGNTEAFF.

V is TRBV7-9 and J is TRBJ2-2, with D possibly being TRBD2 (6 bases). V lost 5 bases to trimming and J lost 4 bases, with 17 bases between them. CDR1 SEHNR and CDR2 FQNEAQ come from the germline V gene (reference sequence). This CDR3 spans 16 amino acids. CDR3 DNA: TGTGCCAGCAGCACTAGCAAAGGGGCGGGCACCGGGGAGCTGTTTTTT. Encoded protein: CASSTSKGAGTGELFF.

This rearrangement joins TRBV6-5 to TRBJ2-1; a weak D match, TRBD1 (6 bases). The V gene's germline CDR1 is MNHEY and CDR2 SVGAGI. The CDR3 totals 16 residues. Trimming took off 4 bases at V and 4 bases at J, with 17 bases between the two ends. CDR3 nucleotides: TGTGCCAGCAGTTCCGAACAGGGCCTGGGGTACAATGAGCAGTTCTTC. This codes for CASSSEQGLGYNEQFF.

This sequence joins TRBV6-1 and TRBJ2-7; TRBD2 matches at 8 bases. This CDR3 is 15 amino acids long. Germline-derived CDR1 and CDR2 are MNHNS and SASEGT. Trimming cost V 3 bases and J 2 bases; bases outside gene matches: 6. This CDR3 is CASSERPGLAYEQYF. CDR3 coding DNA: TGTGCCAGCAGTGAGAGACCGGGACTAGCCTACGAGCAGTACTTC.

This chain connects TRBV4-1 to TRBJ2-7; D may be TRBD1 (6 bases). Trimming pared 3 bases from V and 5 bases from J, leaving 11 bases between. CDR1 MGHRA and CDR2 YSYEKL come from the germline V gene. The CDR3 has 13 residues. Written as DNA, the CDR3 is TGCGCCAGCAGCCAGATACAGGGACACGAGCAGTACTTC. This gives the protein CASSQIQGHEQYF.

The chain employs TRBV7-9 and TRBJ2-7; D gene unclear. The V end lost 0 bases, the J end lost 0 bases, and 6 bases lay between the germline ends. Per the germline V gene, CDR1 is SEHNR and CDR2 is FQNEAQ (reference sequence). This CDR3 is 14 amino acids long. CDR3 loop: CASSLAVSSYEQYF. CDR3 coding DNA: TGTGCCAGCAGCTTAGCCGTCAGCTCCTACGAGCAGTACTTC.

The rearrangement joins TRBV30 to TRBJ2-7, with D possibly matching TRBD2 (5 bases). Per the germline V gene, CDR1 is GTSNPN and CDR2 is SVGIG (reference sequence). The CDR3 totals 14 residues. The V end lost 4 bases, the J end lost 4 bases, and 17 bases lay between the germline ends. Here the CDR3 DNA reads TGTGCCTGGACCCCACGAGGGTACCAATACGAGCAGTACTTC. Its protein product is CAWTPRGYQYEQYF.

This rearrangement joins TRBV7-3 to TRBJ2-1, with 11 bases matching TRBD2. Germline V gene sequence: CDR1 SGHTA, CDR2 FQGTGA. The V gene end was trimmed by 5 bases and the J gene end by 7 bases; junction bases not matched to a gene: 10. The CDR3 has 16 residues. CDR3 sequence reads: CASSQKLAGAGNEQFF. The CDR3 region has the DNA TGTGCCAGCAGCCAAAAACTAGCGGGAGCGGGTAATGAGCAGTTCTTC.

The chain couples TRBV28 to TRBJ1-4; 7 nucleotides line up with TRBD1. CDR1 MDHEN and CDR2 SYDVKM come from the germline V gene. The CDR3 runs to 14 residues. V shed 5 bases, J shed 0 bases, and the junction held 0 bases outside the gene matches. The CDR3 bases are TGTGCCAGCAGTGACAGGGCAACTAATGAAAAACTGTTTTTT. This codes for CASSDRATNEKLFF.